This T cell receptor (beta chain) was documented in a study of blood T cell repertoires in COVID-19. The CDR3 contains 15 residues. After removal of 4 bases from V and 6 bases from J, the junction contained 8 bases not matched to a gene. The germline V gene encodes CDR1 SGHAT and CDR2 FQDESV (reference sequence). The protocol was immunoSEQ multiplex PCR, while the TCRdb copy is restricted to in-frame clones and leaves out a portion. The sample holds approximately 400,000 clones, about 90% seen once. The TCR was taken from a middle-aged man with acute or convalescent COVID-19. The chain carries TRBV11-1 and TRBJ2-1, with 8 bases lining up with TRBD2. The specimen was peripheral blood. The CDR3 DNA reads TGTGCCAGCAGCTCTTATTCCGGGACTAGCAATGAGCAGTTCTTC. Amino acids: CASSSYSGTSNEQFF.